These 29 T cell receptor beta chains were all obtained from the same sample, sequenced in a study of blood T cell repertoires in COVID-19. Clones were read by immunoSEQ multiplex PCR, and TCRdb kept only the in-frame ones, dropping some. The sample lists 200,000 to 250,000 clones, 85% to 90% occurring once. Sequences were obtained from PBMCs or T cells enriched from blood (not recorded which). All receptors derive from a woman in her fifties or sixties in a cohort exposed to, infected with or recovered from COVID-19 (not recorded which).

This clone was observed once. The CDR3 region has the DNA TGTGCCAGCAGTTTATCGGGGGAGGTTGAAAAACTGTTTTTT. Translated: CASSLSGEVEKLFF. The chain links TRBV28 to TRBJ1-4; maybe TRBD1 (5 bases). This CDR3 region has 14 residues. Trimming pared 1 base from V and 7 bases from J, leaving 10 bases between. Germline V lookup: CDR1 MDHEN, CDR2 SYDVKM.

The CDR3 sequence is CASSLGGVVRGYGYTF. The CDR3 bases are TGCGCCAGCAGCTTGGGCGGGGTGGTTCGAGGGTATGGCTACACCTTC. The chain combines TRBV5-1 with TRBJ1-2, with D hard to call. Trimming cost V 0 bases and J 5 bases, with 17 bases left between them. The CDR3 totals 16 residues. CDR1 is SGHRS, CDR2 YFSETQ, per germline.

V gene TRBV10-3 combines with J gene TRBJ2-5; a possible D gene is TRBD2 (6 bases). This CDR3 comprises 11 residues. Germline assignment: CDR1 ENHRY and CDR2 SYGVKD. CDR3 coding DNA: TGTGCAATCCGGGACTCCGAGACCCAGTACTTC. The encoded protein is CAIRDSETQYF.

The chain uses TRBV6-1 and TRBJ2-5, with TRBD2 matching over 8 bases. This CDR3 is 15 amino acids long. Germline CDR1 reads MNHNS; CDR2 reads SASEGT. Losses at the gene ends were 3 bases for V and 5 bases for J; bases not matched to a gene: 8. The CDR3 bases are TGTGCCAGCAGTGACCCGGGACTAGTGCCGGAGACCCAGTACTTC. This sequence encodes CASSDPGLVPETQYF.

J is TRBJ2-3 and V is TRBV7-8; maybe TRBD1 (5 bases). V was pared by 1 base and J by 5 bases, with 10 bases between. The germline V gene has CDR1 SGHVS and CDR2 FQNEAQ. The CDR3 runs 14 residues. The CDR3 region is CASSLEGHRDTQYF. CDR3 bases: TGTGCCAGCAGCTTAGAGGGGCATCGAGATACGCAGTATTTT.

The V gene is TRBV5-6, the J gene TRBJ2-5; possibly TRBD1 for D (6 bases). CDR3 length equals 15 residues. Germline loops: CDR1 SGHDT, CDR2 YYEEEE. V shed 4 bases and J shed 6 bases, with 19 bases lying between them. In nucleotides, the CDR3 is TGTGCCAGCAGCCAGCTGGGGGCCGGTTTGAAGACCCAGTACTTC. This translates into CASSQLGAGLKTQYF.

The V and J genes are TRBV28 and TRBJ1-6; D gene unclear. The germline CDR1 and CDR2 sequences are MDHEN and SYDVKM. The CDR3 extends over 12 amino acids. With 5 bases removed from V and 7 bases from J, the gap between germline ends came to 6 bases. The CDR3 region has the DNA TGTGCCAGCAGTCGTGTAAATTCACCCCTCCACTTT. It translates to CASSRVNSPLHF.

The chain combines TRBV5-1 with TRBJ2-3; 7 bases align to TRBD2. J gave up 3 bases and V 5 bases, and 9 bases lay outside the gene matches. This CDR3 contains 15 residues. Germline V gene lookup returns CDR1 SGHRS and CDR2 YFSETQ. DNA of the CDR3: TGCGCCAGCAGTCAAAACGGAGCGGGAACAGATACGCAGTATTTT. Translated, it gives CASSQNGAGTDTQYF.

This sequence joins TRBV7-2 and TRBJ1-1; the D is unclear. This CDR3 is built from 14 residues. The germline V and J ends were trimmed by 5 bases and 2 bases, with 12 bases remaining between them. CDR1 and CDR2 (germline): SGHTA, FQGNSA. The CDR3 here is CASSNDRGNTEAFF. The CDR3 DNA is TGTGCCAGCAGCAACGACCGGGGTAACACTGAAGCTTTCTTT.

The V and J genes are TRBV5-6 and TRBJ1-5; D unresolved. V lost 4 bases and J lost 7, with 12 bases in between. Looked up from germline, CDR1 is SGHDT and CDR2 is YYEEEE. The CDR3 contains 13 residues. The chain's CDR3 is CASSQAIGQPQHF. DNA for the CDR3: TGTGCCAGCAGCCAGGCCATAGGACAGCCCCAGCATTTT.

This clone appeared a single time. The rearrangement links TRBV4-2 to TRBJ2-3; TRBD2 aligns across 10 bases. Trimming took 0 bases from V and 6 from J; bases not matched to a gene: 6. There are 16 residues in the CDR3. Per germline, CDR1 LGHNA and CDR2 YNFKEQ. CDR3 bases: TGTGCCAGCAGCCAAGATTTTAGCGGGGGGTCGGATACGCAGTATTTT. Its protein is CASSQDFSGGSDTQYF.

V gene TRBV25-1 combines with J gene TRBJ2-3; 8 bases fit TRBD2. There are 17 residues in the CDR3. Germline V gene sequence: CDR1 MGHDK, CDR2 SYGVNS. J lost 4 bases, V lost 6 bases, and 15 bases had no gene match. CDR3 DNA sequence: TGTGCCAGCAGGGGGTCCCCGGGAGGGGGGTACGCAGATACGCAGTATTTT. It yields the protein CASRGSPGGGYADTQYF. The full variable domain, in which reference TRBV25-1 and TRBJ2-3 provide the parts outside the CDR3, is EADIYQTPRYLVIGTGKKITLECSQTMGHDKMYWYQQDPGMELHLIHYSYGVNSTEKGDLSSESTVSRIRTEHFPLTLESARPSHTSQYLCASRGSPGGGYADTQYFGPGTRLTVL.

V is TRBV18 and J is TRBJ2-7, with TRBD1 matching over 12 bases. The J segment lost 0 bases and the V segment lost 3 bases, leaving 6 bases of the junction unmatched. The germline V gene has CDR1 KGHSH and CDR2 LQKENI. This CDR3 has 17 amino acids. The CDR3 DNA is TGTGCCAGCTCACCGGGACAGGGGGCATTAAGCTCCTACGAGCAGTACTTC. Protein sequence: CASSPGQGALSSYEQYF. The whole variable domain, filled in from reference TRBV18 and TRBJ2-7, reads NAGVMQNPRHLVRRRGQEARLRCSPMKGHSHVYWYRQLPEEGLKFMVYLQKENIIDESGMPKERFSAEFPKEGPSILRIQQVVRGDSAAYFCASSPGQGALSSYEQYFGPGTRLTVT.

CDR3 sequence: CATRRRQGPDTQYF. The DNA of the CDR3 is TGTGCCACCAGGAGACGACAGGGACCAGATACGCAGTATTTT. The J gene is TRBJ2-3, the V gene TRBV15; 7 bases are a match to TRBD1. Germline V gives CDR1 LNHNV, CDR2 YYDKDF (reference sequence). This CDR3 is 14 amino acids long. J gave up 4 bases and V 6 bases, and 7 bases lay outside the gene matches.

The V and J genes are TRBV7-8 and TRBJ1-3, with 7 bases aligning to TRBD1. The germline V gene encodes CDR1 SGHVS and CDR2 FQNEAQ. The CDR3 is 14 amino acids. The trim removed 5 bases at V and 3 bases at J, leaving 4 bases unmatched. The CDR3 bases are TGTGCCAGCAGCCTACGGGACAGTGGAAACACCATATATTTT. It specifies CASSLRDSGNTIYF.

The rearrangement links TRBV5-5 to TRBJ1-1; TRBD1 is a possible D gene (5 bases). This CDR3 comprises 16 residues. The germline V gene encodes CDR1 SGHKS and CDR2 YYEKEE (reference sequence). V dropped 0 bases and J dropped 5 bases, with 17 bases sitting between them. The CDR3 DNA reads as TGTGCCAGCAGCTTGGCCTGGATAAGGGGAGGGACTGAAGCTTTCTTT. It codes for CASSLAWIRGGTEAFF.

V usage is TRBV5-1 and J usage is TRBJ2-3, with D possibly TRBD1 on 5 matching bases. Germline CDR1 SGHRS, CDR2 YFSETQ. V lost 0 bases to trimming and J lost 1 base, with 15 bases between them. The length of the CDR3 is 17 residues. The CDR3 DNA follows: TGCGCCAGCAGCTTGGCCAGCCAGGGCCGGGGCACAGATACGCAGTATTTT. Protein product: CASSLASQGRGTDTQYF.

In nucleotides, the CDR3 is TGTGCCAGCAGCTTAGTTTGGACAGGGATCGACCAAGAGACCCAGTACTTC. Translated: CASSLVWTGIDQETQYF. The V gene is TRBV7-2, the J gene TRBJ2-5; 8 bases map to TRBD1. V shed 1 base and J 0 bases; nucleotides not matched to a gene: 7. Germline values: CDR1 SGHTA, CDR2 FQGNSA. The CDR3 consists of 17 residues.

This clone was seen a single time. The V gene is TRBV5-1, the J gene TRBJ2-5; TRBD1 is a possible D gene (5 bases). Germline values: CDR1 SGHRS, CDR2 YFSETQ. V was shortened by 2 bases and J by 4 bases, with 12 bases between the two germline ends. The CDR3 covers 14 residues. The CDR3 protein is CASSFESRGETQYF. The CDR3 DNA reads TGCGCCAGCAGCTTTGAGTCTAGGGGAGAGACCCAGTACTTC.

V gene TRBV29-1 combines with J gene TRBJ1-4; D is undetermined. Looked up from germline, CDR1 is SQVTM and CDR2 is ANQGSEA. This CDR3 comprises 15 residues. The ends were cut back, 4 bases at V and 8 bases at J, with 20 bases in the middle. The CDR3 protein is CSVAPWGGLGEKLFF. The CDR3 bases are TGCAGCGTTGCCCCCTGGGGAGGACTAGGGGAAAAACTGTTTTTT.

V gene TRBV5-4 combines with J gene TRBJ2-2, with 9 bases aligning to TRBD1. This CDR3 region has 14 residues. Germline V gene sequence: CDR1 SGHNT, CDR2 YYREEE (reference sequence). V was clipped by 3 bases and J by 6 bases; unmatched bases: 3. The CDR3 is CASSSGQGSGELFF. The CDR3 coding sequence is TGTGCCAGCAGCTCGGGACAGGGATCCGGGGAGCTGTTTTTT.

This clone was detected only a few times. CDR3 protein: CASSYSIRSSYEQYF. For the CDR3, the DNA is TGTGCCAGCAGTTACTCGATTCGTTCCAGCTACGAGCAGTACTTC. The genes are TRBV6-5 and TRBJ2-7; D remains unclear. This CDR3 has 15 amino acids. The V end lost 0 bases, the J end lost 3 bases, and 12 bases lay between the germline ends. Germline CDR1 reads MNHEY; CDR2 reads SVGAGI.

J is TRBJ1-5 and V is TRBV5-1; D might be TRBD1 (5 bases). V was cut by 4 bases and J by 5 bases, with 13 bases left in between. CDR3 length equals 14 residues. Per germline, CDR1 SGHRS and CDR2 YFSETQ. CDR3 nucleotides: TGCGCCAGCAGCGCCGGGACGGGGGATCAGCCCCAGCATTTT. This encodes CASSAGTGDQPQHF.

The rearrangement uses TRBV19 and TRBJ1-1, with TRBD1 matching over 10 bases. Trimming removed 1 base from V and 8 bases from J; junction bases left unmatched: 4. Germline V CDR1 and CDR2: LNHDA, SQIVND (reference sequence). This CDR3 region has 14 residues. CDR3 sequence reads: CASSIAAGQGEAFF. Written as DNA, the CDR3 is TGTGCCAGTAGTATAGCGGCGGGACAGGGGGAAGCTTTCTTT.

The chain has TRBV19 and TRBJ1-4; no clear D. Trimming shortened V by 1 base and J by 5 bases, and 5 bases separated the two germline ends. The CDR3 extends over 13 amino acids. Germline-derived CDR1 and CDR2 are LNHDA and SQIVND (reference sequence). The CDR3 DNA reads TGTGCCAGTAGTATAGCGCTAAATGAAAAACTGTTTTTT. Amino acid sequence: CASSIALNEKLFF.

The J gene is TRBJ2-2, the V gene TRBV2; TRBD2 might be the D (5 bases). The CDR3 extends over 14 amino acids. Germline CDR1 is SNHLY and CDR2 is FYNNEI. Trimming removed 8 bases from V and 0 bases from J, with 10 bases in between. CDR3 in amino acids: CASSRDTNTGELFF. The CDR3 nucleotides read TGTGCCAGCTCGAGGGATACGAACACCGGGGAGCTGTTTTTT.

The V gene is TRBV4-2, the J gene TRBJ2-7; the D gene is possibly TRBD2 (7 bases). Per the germline V gene, CDR1 is LGHNA and CDR2 is YNFKEQ. This CDR3 is built from 15 residues. V was clipped by 5 bases and J by 0 bases, with 14 bases between them. CDR3 nucleotide sequence: TGTGCCAGCAGCTTGAGGGGGGGGAACTCCTACGAGCAGTACTTC. This codes for CASSLRGGNSYEQYF.

V usage is TRBV5-1 and J usage is TRBJ2-3; TRBD2 agrees at 8 bases. V lost 4 bases, J lost 6 bases, and 16 bases stayed unmatched. The CDR3 spans 17 residues. The germline CDR1 and CDR2 sequences are SGHRS and YFSETQ. CDR3 nucleotides: TGCGCCAGCAGCATCTCATCCGCCGGGACTAGAACGGATACGCAGTATTTT. Protein: CASSISSAGTRTDTQYF.

The chain combines TRBV5-1 with TRBJ2-7; 10 bases map to TRBD1. Looked up from germline, CDR1 is SGHRS and CDR2 is YFSETQ. The V segment lost 3 bases and the J segment 3 bases; nucleotides outside the gene matches: 3. The CDR3 length is 14 residues. CDR3 sequence (DNA): TGCGCCAGCAGCTGGGGACAGGGGATCTACGAGCAGTACTTC. Its protein is CASSWGQGIYEQYF.